The clone carrying this TCR beta chain was counted a single time. Its antigen is currently unknown. The sample carries other DNA sequences with the same CDR3. This sample was included in a study of shared clonotypes between healthy human individuals. Study-level findings and limits: Generation probabilities of non-shared clonotypes were lower (relative to those shared by all four donors). The authors sampled blood alone, and tissue repertoires likely differ. Rarefaction curves obtained for sorted subsets showed sequencing incomplete despite large depth.

Every subset's genomic DNA went evenly onto several immunoSEQ plates. TCRdb's copy holds only in-frame clones and misses some; the assay was immunoSEQ multiplex PCR. Among 2,500,000 or so clones, more than 85% were seen once, and the ten largest hold about 0.39%. The V gene's germline CDR1 is SGHTA and CDR2 FQGNSA. CDR3 size: 13 residues. Trimming stripped 5 bases from V and 6 bases from J, with 10 bases between. The sample consisted of naive CD4+ T cells from PBMCs. Subset reported: CD45RA+ positively selected. This sequence joins TRBV7-2 and TRBJ2-2, with D uncertain. The TCR comes from a man younger than 35 in good health. Some clones in this sample may be carry-over from other donors' samples. The CDR3 loop is CASSPGFPGELFF. For the CDR3, the DNA is TGTGCCAGCAGCCCCGGGTTTCCCGGGGAGCTGTTTTTT.